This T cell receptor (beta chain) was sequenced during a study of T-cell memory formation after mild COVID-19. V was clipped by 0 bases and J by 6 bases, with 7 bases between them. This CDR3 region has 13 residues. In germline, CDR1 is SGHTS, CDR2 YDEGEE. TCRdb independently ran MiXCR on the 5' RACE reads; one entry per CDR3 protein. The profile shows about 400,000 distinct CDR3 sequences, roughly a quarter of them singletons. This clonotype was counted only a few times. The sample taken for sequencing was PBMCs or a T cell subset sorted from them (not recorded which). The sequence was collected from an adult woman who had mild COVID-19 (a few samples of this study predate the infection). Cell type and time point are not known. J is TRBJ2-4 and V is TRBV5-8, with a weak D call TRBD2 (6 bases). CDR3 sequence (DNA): TGTGCCAGCAGCTTGGACGGGGGAAACATTCAGTACTTC. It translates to CASSLDGGNIQYF.